These 21 T cell receptor beta chains share one sample of origin, sequenced in a study of blood T cells in healthy people across ages. Primed by a sample-barcoded 5' primer and a J-beta primer mix, a second PCR proceeded for 7 to 11 cycles. TCRdb called the 5' RACE reads again in MiXCR, with one record for every CDR3 protein. Of roughly 1.9 million distinct CDR3 sequences in the sample, more than 35% were seen once. The sequencing input was blood. Receptors originate from a human donor in good health.

To note about this clonotype: Its ends do not fully match the called genes, so a read error is possible. This chain links TRBV20-1 with TRBJ2-7; D may be TRBD2 (6 bases). The J call may be faulty, since TRBJ2-5 better matches the DNA end. The CDR3 has 17 residues. Germline V lookup: CDR1 DFQATT, CDR2 SNEGSKA (reference sequence). CDR3 residues: CSARAERWWGEAGTQYF. The CDR3 DNA sequence: TGCAGTGCCAGAGCGGAGCGTTGGTGGGGGGAAGCTGGGACCCAGTACTTC.

This clonotype was counted between two and nine times. The J gene is TRBJ2-7, the V gene TRBV4-3; D call uncertain. Looked up from germline, CDR1 is LGHNA and CDR2 is YSLEER. V gave up 0 bases and J gave up 6 bases, with 12 bases separating them. The CDR3 extends over 14 amino acids. CDR3 in amino acids: CASSQERKESEQYF. The CDR3 DNA reads TGCGCCAGCAGCCAAGAACGCAAAGAAAGCGAGCAGTACTTC.

V gene TRBV12-3 or TRBV12-4 combines with J gene TRBJ1-2; possibly TRBD1 for D (5 bases). This CDR3 contains 13 residues. V gave up 7 bases and J gave up 8 bases, with 17 bases separating them. The CDR3 protein is CASTPLWGSGYTF. CDR3 in DNA: TGTGCCAGCACCCCTCTATGGGGGTCCGGCTACACCTTC.

The V call is TRBV28, the J call TRBJ1-6; the match to TRBD1 covers 11 bases. The CDR3 loop spans 20 amino acids. The germline gives CDR1 MDHEN, CDR2 SYDVKM. V trimming: 7 bases; J trimming: 0 bases; junction bases outside the gene matches: 14. The CDR3 protein is CASTIQYGTGGSSYNSPLHF. CDR3 bases: TGTGCCAGCACCATACAGTACGGGACAGGGGGAAGCTCCTATAATTCACCCCTCCACTTT.

Worth noting for this clonotype: One end of the junction does not line up with germline, which may come from a read error. The chain couples TRBV7-2 to TRBJ1-1; no clear D gene. The CDR3 runs 11 residues. Per germline, CDR1 SGHTA and CDR2 FQGNSA. CDR3 in amino acids: CASRTTTEAFF. CDR3 coding DNA: TGTGCCAGCAGGACAACAACTGAGGCTTTCTTT.

This clonotype was found a few times. CDR3 bases: TGCAGTGCTACTTTTGCACAGGGGAGGAATGAGCAGTTCTTC. The encoded protein is CSATFAQGRNEQFF. This chain links TRBV20-1 with TRBJ2-1; D might be TRBD1 (7 bases). Looked up from germline, CDR1 is DFQATT and CDR2 is SNEGSKA (reference sequence). V lost 4 bases, J lost 7 bases, and 17 bases lay in between. The CDR3 is 14 amino acids.

This clonotype turned up a few times. The CDR3 loop is CASSREGLAGGPGYF. CDR3 nucleotide sequence: TGTGCCAGCAGCCGCGAGGGACTAGCGGGGGGGCCGGGGTACTTC. The chain carries TRBV11-2 and TRBJ2-5; 16 bases match TRBD2. Germline V gives CDR1 SGHAT, CDR2 FQNNGV. The CDR3 totals 15 residues. J was trimmed by 13 bases and V by 5 bases; bases with no gene match: 10.

The J gene is TRBJ2-5, the V gene TRBV7-2, with D uncertain. V dropped 5 bases and J dropped 2 bases, with 12 bases sitting between them. This CDR3 is 14 amino acids long. Per germline, CDR1 SGHTA and CDR2 FQGNSA. This chain's CDR3 is CASSSIGWQETQYF. The CDR3 coding sequence is TGTGCCAGCAGCAGCATAGGATGGCAAGAGACCCAGTACTTC.

The rearrangement links TRBV20-1 to TRBJ2-3; D not resolved. Deletions cut 0 bases from V and 0 bases from J, with 7 bases between. This CDR3 has 14 amino acids. CDR1 DFQATT and CDR2 SNEGSKA come from the germline V gene (reference sequence). The CDR3 loop reads CSAREVPSTDTQYF. CDR3 sequence (DNA): TGCAGTGCTAGAGAGGTCCCTAGCACAGATACGCAGTATTTT.

This clonotype has only a few counts. The chain carries TRBV27 and TRBJ2-7; no definite D call. The CDR3 runs 14 residues. Germline V gene sequence: CDR1 MNHEY, CDR2 SMNVEV (reference sequence). V was shortened by 3 bases and J by 0 bases, with 9 bases between the two germline ends. CDR3 protein: CASSFQWGSYEQYF. For the CDR3, the DNA is TGTGCCAGCAGTTTTCAGTGGGGCTCCTACGAGCAGTACTTC.

To note about this clonotype: Germline and junction disagree at one end, which may indicate a read error. The rearrangement uses TRBV12-3 or TRBV12-4 and TRBJ2-5; TRBD2 matches at 8 bases. The CDR3 sequence is 13 residues long. CDR3 region: CAGRAGVLETQYF. For the CDR3, the DNA is TGTGCCGGCAGAGCGGGGGTGTTAGAGACCCAGTACTTC.

In this sample, this clonotype turned up a few times. This chain connects TRBV10-3 to TRBJ1-5; TRBD1 matches at 10 bases. V shed 6 bases, J shed 2 bases, and the junction held 10 bases outside the gene matches. This CDR3 comprises 17 residues. The germline V gene has CDR1 ENHRY and CDR2 SYGVKD. CDR3 DNA: TGTGCCATCAGCCCCACCGGGACAGGGGCGGGCAATCAGCCCCAGCATTTT. Translation gives CAISPTGTGAGNQPQHF.

The chain links TRBV11-2 to TRBJ1-2; a weak D match, TRBD1 (6 bases). Germline V CDR1 and CDR2: SGHAT, FQNNGV. V was pared by 5 bases and J by 4 bases, with 14 bases between. The CDR3 is 14 amino acids. CDR3 sequence reads: CASSQRQVSYGYTF. Written as DNA, the CDR3 is TGTGCCAGCAGCCAACGACAGGTCTCCTATGGCTACACCTTC.

This chain connects TRBV4-3 to TRBJ2-5, with unresolved D. V was cut by 5 bases and J by 5 bases, with 15 bases left in between. Germline V CDR1 and CDR2: LGHNA, YSLEER. There are 14 residues in the CDR3. The CDR3 region is CASSVTTYGETQYF. The CDR3 DNA sequence: TGCGCCAGCAGCGTCACGACCTATGGGGAGACCCAGTACTTC.

The J gene is TRBJ1-1, the V gene TRBV9; a weak D match, TRBD1 (6 bases). Germline V CDR1 and CDR2: SGDLS, YYNGEE. The CDR3 loop spans 15 amino acids. The germline V and J ends were trimmed by 3 bases and 0 bases, with 12 bases remaining between them. Here the CDR3 reads CASSATTGVNTEAFF. CDR3 DNA sequence: TGTGCCAGCAGCGCAACGACAGGCGTGAACACTGAAGCTTTCTTT.

The chain combines TRBV28 with TRBJ2-7, with 10 bases that match TRBD1. This CDR3 spans 15 amino acids. CDR1 is MDHEN and CDR2 is SYDVKM in the germline V gene. With 5 bases clipped from V and 3 bases from J, the junction kept 7 bases outside the gene matches. The CDR3 DNA reads as TGTGCCAGCAGTACCCTCCGGGACAGGGGCTACGAGCAGTACTTC. This sequence encodes CASSTLRDRGYEQYF.

The V call is TRBV5-1, the J call TRBJ1-1, with 7 bases lining up with TRBD1. The CDR3 length is 20 residues. CDR1 and CDR2 (germline): SGHRS, YFSETQ. J was trimmed by 1 base and V by 5 bases; bases with no gene match: 23. CDR3 residues: CASRTSPNSQGMVGNTEAFF. Written as DNA, the CDR3 is TGCGCCAGCAGAACCAGCCCCAACTCACAGGGGATGGTCGGGAACACTGAAGCTTTCTTT.

This chain connects TRBV14 to TRBJ2-7; tentatively, D is TRBD1 (5 bases). V was shortened by 2 bases and J by 0 bases, with 17 bases between the two germline ends. This CDR3 has 17 residues. CDR1 is SGHDN, CDR2 FVKESK, per germline. CDR3 in DNA: TGTGCCAGCAGCCAAAACCTTCAGGGATTTCTCTCCTACGAGCAGTACTTC. Translating gives CASSQNLQGFLSYEQYF.

In this sample, this clonotype turned up once. A clone one base away is much larger, so this may be a read error. The chain combines TRBV20-1 with TRBJ2-7; no clear D. Trimming stripped 0 bases from V and 3 bases from J, with 6 bases between. CDR1 is DFQATT, CDR2 SNEGSKA, per germline (reference sequence). The CDR3 covers 12 residues. CDR3 protein: CSARDDRYEQYF. CDR3 sequence (DNA): TGCAGTGCTAGAGATGACCGCTACGAGCAGTACTTC.

The table lists this clonotype with many counts. J is TRBJ1-2 and V is TRBV5-6; maybe TRBD1 (6 bases). Trimming removed 5 bases from V and 4 bases from J, with 18 bases in between. CDR3 length: 15 amino acids. In germline, CDR1 is SGHDT, CDR2 YYEEEE. The DNA for the CDR3 is TGTGCCAGCAGTCGTGGACAGCAACTGTCCTATGGCTACACCTTC. This gives the protein CASSRGQQLSYGYTF.

This clonotype was detected a few times. The J gene is TRBJ1-4, the V gene TRBV7-2; perhaps TRBD1 as D (6 bases). The CDR3 length is 13 residues. Trimming left V 6 bases short and J 7 bases short, with 12 bases between. CDR1 SGHTA and CDR2 FQGNSA come from the germline V gene. The CDR3 spells CASSPQGGEKLFF. The CDR3 nucleotides read TGTGCCAGCAGTCCACAGGGAGGTGAAAAACTGTTTTTT.